This T cell receptor beta chain is drawn from a study of cytomegalovirus exposure and HLA in healthy donors. General study points: Altogether, 164 TCR beta chains were recorded as cytomegalovirus-associated. A few chains tied to CMV proved CMV antigen-specific in vitro. Reported results showed that the classifier diagnosed cytomegalovirus status with high specificity and sensitivity.

With respect to this clone: The antigen remains unidentified.

Using immunoSEQ multiplex PCR, the repertoire was profiled, and TCRdb retains in-frame clones only, with some absent. Of under 250,000 clones listed, 90% to 95% were seen once; the top ten hold about 1%. It was the 120-subject validation cohort, separate from the approximately 690-subject first cohort, to which the donors belonged. The V gene lost 4 bases and the J gene lost 7 bases, with 17 bases spanning the gap. Per the germline V gene, CDR1 is MNHNS and CDR2 is SASEGT. The CDR3 extends over 15 amino acids. This chain links TRBV6-1 with TRBJ1-3, with D possibly matching TRBD1 (5 bases). The material sequenced was PBMCs. The TCR comes from a woman younger than 35 in good health and CMV-seronegative. The CDR3 region is CASSATASNGNTIYF. Written as DNA, the CDR3 is TGTGCCAGCAGTGCGACAGCTTCAAACGGGAACACCATATATTTT.